This TCR beta chain was identified during a study of tumor-infiltrating lymphocytes in localized non-small cell lung cancer. CDR3 length: 13 residues. From germline, CDR1 is KGHSH and CDR2 LQKENI. The V and J ends lost 1 base and 6 bases, in that order; junction bases with no gene match: 0. Sequencing used immunoSEQ multiplex PCR; TCRdb keeps in-frame clones, though not all of them. The table has about 21,000 clones, 80% seen once. Sequenced: lung tumor tissue. The rearrangement joins TRBV18 to TRBJ2-7, with 10 bases that match TRBD2. This sequence originates from a human donor with non-small cell lung cancer. CDR3 DNA: TGTGCCAGCTCACCACGACTAGCGGGCGAGCAGTACTTC. It codes for CASSPRLAGEQYF.